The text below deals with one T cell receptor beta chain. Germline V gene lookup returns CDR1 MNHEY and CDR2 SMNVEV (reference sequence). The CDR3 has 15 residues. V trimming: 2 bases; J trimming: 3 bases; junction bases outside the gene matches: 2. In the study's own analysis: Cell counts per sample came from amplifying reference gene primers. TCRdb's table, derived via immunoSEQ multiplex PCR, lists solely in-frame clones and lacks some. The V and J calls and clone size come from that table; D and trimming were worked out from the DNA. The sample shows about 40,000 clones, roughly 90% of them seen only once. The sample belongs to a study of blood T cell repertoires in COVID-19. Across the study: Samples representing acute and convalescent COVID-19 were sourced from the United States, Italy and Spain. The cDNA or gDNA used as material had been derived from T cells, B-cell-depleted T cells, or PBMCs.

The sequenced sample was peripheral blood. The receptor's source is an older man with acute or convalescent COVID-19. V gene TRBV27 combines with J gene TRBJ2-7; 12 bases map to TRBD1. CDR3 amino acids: CASSLRDRGLYEQYF. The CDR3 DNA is TGTGCCAGCAGTTTAAGGGACAGGGGGCTCTACGAGCAGTACTTC.